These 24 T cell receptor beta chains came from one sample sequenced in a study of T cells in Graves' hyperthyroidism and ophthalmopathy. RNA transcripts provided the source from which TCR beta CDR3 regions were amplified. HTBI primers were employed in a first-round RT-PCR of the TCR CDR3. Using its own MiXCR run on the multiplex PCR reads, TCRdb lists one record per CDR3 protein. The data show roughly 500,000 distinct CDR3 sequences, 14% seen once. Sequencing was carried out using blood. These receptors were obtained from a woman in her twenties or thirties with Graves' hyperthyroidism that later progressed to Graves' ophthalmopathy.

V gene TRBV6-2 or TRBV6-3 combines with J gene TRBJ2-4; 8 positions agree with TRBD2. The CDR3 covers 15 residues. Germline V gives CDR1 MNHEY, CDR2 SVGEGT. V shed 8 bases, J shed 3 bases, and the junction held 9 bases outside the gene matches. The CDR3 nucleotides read TGTGCCAGCGGGTTTGTCGGGGGGGGCAAAAACATTCAGTACTTC. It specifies CASGFVGGGKNIQYF.

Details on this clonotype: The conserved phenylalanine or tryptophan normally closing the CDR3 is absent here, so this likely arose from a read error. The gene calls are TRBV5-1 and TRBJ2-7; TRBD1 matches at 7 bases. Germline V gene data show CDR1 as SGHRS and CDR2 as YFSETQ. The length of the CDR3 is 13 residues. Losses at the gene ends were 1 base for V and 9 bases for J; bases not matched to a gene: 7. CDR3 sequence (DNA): TGCGCCAGCAGCTTGAGCAGGGGGAAGGGGCAGTACCTC. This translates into CASSLSRGKGQYL.

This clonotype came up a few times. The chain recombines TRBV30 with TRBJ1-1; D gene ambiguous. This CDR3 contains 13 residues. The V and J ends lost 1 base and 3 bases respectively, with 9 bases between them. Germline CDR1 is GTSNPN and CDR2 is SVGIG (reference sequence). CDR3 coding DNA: TGTGCCTGGAGTGGGACGGACCACACTGAAGCTTTCTTT. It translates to CAWSGTDHTEAFF. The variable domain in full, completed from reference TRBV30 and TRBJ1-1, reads SQTIHQWPATLVQPVGSPLSLECTVEGTSNPNLYWYRQAAGRGLQLLFYSVGIGQISSEVPQNLSASRPQDRQFILSSKKLLLSDSGFYLCAWSGTDHTEAFFGQGTRLTVV.

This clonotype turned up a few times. The CDR3 sequence: CASSPFTGGYEQYF. The CDR3 DNA sequence: TGTGCCAGCAGCCCTTTTACTGGGGGCTACGAGCAGTACTTC. The V gene is TRBV4-2, the J gene TRBJ2-7; either TRBD1 or TRBD2 may fit D (5 bases each). V was cut by 4 bases and J by 3 bases, with 13 bases left in between. The CDR3 is 14 residues long. Looked up from germline, CDR1 is LGHNA and CDR2 is YNFKEQ.

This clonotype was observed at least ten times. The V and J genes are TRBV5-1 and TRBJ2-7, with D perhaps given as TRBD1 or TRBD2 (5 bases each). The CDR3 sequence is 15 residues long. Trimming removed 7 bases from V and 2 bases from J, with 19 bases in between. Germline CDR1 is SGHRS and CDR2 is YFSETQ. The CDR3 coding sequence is TGCGCCAGCCAGGAAGTATACTTGGGGGCCTACGAGCAGTACTTC. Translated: CASQEVYLGAYEQYF.

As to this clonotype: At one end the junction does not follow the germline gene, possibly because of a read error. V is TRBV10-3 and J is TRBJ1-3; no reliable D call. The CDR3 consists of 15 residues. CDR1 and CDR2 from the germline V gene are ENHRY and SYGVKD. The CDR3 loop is CVISDPGRVGNTIYF. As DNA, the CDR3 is TGTGTCATCAGTGACCCGGGCCGAGTTGGAAACACCATATATTTT.

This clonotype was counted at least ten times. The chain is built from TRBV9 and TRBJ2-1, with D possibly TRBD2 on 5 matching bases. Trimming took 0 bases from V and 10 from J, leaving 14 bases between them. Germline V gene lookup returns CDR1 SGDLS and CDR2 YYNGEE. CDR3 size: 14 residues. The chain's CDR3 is CASSVGGSADEQFF. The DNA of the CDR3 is TGTGCCAGCAGCGTAGGAGGGTCGGCAGACGAGCAGTTCTTC.

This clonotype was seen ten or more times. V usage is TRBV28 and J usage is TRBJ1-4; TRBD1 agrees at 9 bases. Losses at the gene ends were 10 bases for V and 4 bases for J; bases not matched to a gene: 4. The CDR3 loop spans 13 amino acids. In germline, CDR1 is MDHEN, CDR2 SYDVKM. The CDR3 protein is CATTGGLNEKLFF. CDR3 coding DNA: TGTGCCACCACAGGGGGCCTTAATGAAAAACTGTTTTTT. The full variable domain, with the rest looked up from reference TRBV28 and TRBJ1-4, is DVKVTQSSRYLVKRTGEKVFLECVQDMDHENMFWYRQDPGLGLRLIYFSYDVKMKEKGDIPEGYSVSREKKERFSLILESASTNQTSMYLCATTGGLNEKLFFGSGTQLSVL.

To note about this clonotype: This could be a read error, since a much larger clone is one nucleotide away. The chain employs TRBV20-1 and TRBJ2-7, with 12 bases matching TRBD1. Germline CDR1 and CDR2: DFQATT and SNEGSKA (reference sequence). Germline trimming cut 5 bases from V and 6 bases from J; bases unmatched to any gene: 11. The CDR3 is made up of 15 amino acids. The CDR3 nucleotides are TGCAGTGCTGCCTCCGGGACAGGGGGCAAGATCGAGCAGTACTTC. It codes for CSAASGTGGKIEQYF.

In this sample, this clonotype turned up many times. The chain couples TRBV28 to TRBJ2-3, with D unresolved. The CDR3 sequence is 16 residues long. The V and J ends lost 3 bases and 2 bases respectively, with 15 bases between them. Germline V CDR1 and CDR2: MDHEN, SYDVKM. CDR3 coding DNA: TGTGCCAGCAGTTTTGGTAGAGTGGGTCACACAGATACGCAGTATTTT. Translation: CASSFGRVGHTDTQYF. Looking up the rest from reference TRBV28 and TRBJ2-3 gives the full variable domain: DVKVTQSSRYLVKRTGEKVFLECVQDMDHENMFWYRQDPGLGLRLIYFSYDVKMKEKGDIPEGYSVSREKKERFSLILESASTNQTSMYLCASSFGRVGHTDTQYFGPGTRLTVL.

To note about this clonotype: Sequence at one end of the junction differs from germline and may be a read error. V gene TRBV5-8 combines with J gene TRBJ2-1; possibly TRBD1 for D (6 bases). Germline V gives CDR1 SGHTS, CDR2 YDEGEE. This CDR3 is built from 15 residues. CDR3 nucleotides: TGTGCCAGCAACCATCAGGGGAAGTCATACACTGAGCAGTTCTTC. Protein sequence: CASNHQGKSYTEQFF. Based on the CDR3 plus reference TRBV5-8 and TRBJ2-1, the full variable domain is EAGVTQSPTHLIKTRGQQATLRCSPISGHTSVYWYQQALGLGLQFLLWYDEGEERNRGNFPPRFSGRQFPNYSSELNVNALELEDSALYLCASNHQGKSYTEQFFGPGTRLTVL.

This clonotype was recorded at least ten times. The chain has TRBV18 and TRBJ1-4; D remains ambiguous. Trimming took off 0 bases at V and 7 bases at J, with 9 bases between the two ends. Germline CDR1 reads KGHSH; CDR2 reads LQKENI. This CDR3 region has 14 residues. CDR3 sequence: CASSPPGGGEKLFF. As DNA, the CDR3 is TGTGCCAGCTCACCACCGGGAGGTGGTGAAAAACTGTTTTTT.

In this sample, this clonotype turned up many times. CDR3 DNA sequence: TGCAGCGGGGGGACGAGCTACAATGAGCAGTTCTTC. Protein product: CSGGTSYNEQFF. The rearrangement joins TRBV29-1 to TRBJ2-1; D may be TRBD1 or TRBD2 (5 bases each). V dropped 7 bases and J dropped 3 bases, with 10 bases sitting between them. Germline V gene data show CDR1 as SQVTM and CDR2 as ANQGSEA. The CDR3 is 12 residues long.

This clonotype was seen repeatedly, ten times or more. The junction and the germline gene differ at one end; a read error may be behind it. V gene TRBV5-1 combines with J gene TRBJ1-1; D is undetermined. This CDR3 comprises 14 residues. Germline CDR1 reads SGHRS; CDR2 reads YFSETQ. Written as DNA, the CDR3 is TGCGCCAGCAGCTTGACCGGCCGGAACTCTGAAGCTTTCTTT. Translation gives CASSLTGRNSEAFF. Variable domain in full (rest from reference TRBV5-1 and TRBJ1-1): KAGVTQTPRYLIKTRGQQVTLSCSPISGHRSVSWYQQTPGQGLQFLFEYFSETQRNKGNFPGRFSGRQFSNSRSEMNVSTLELGDSALYLCASSLTGRNSEAFFGQGTRLTVV.

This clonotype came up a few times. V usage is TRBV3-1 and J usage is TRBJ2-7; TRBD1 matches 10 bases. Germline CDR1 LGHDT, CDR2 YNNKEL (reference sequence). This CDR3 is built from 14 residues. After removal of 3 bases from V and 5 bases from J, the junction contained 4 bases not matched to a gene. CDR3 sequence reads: CASSQDRGGHEQYF. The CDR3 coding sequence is TGTGCCAGCAGCCAGGACAGGGGGGGCCACGAGCAGTACTTC.

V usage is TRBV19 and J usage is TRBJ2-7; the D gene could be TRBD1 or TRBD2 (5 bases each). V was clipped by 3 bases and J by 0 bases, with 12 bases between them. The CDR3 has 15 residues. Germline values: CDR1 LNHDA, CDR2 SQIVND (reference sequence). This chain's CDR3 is CASSMMYGASYEQYF. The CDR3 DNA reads TGTGCCAGTAGTATGATGTACGGGGCCTCCTACGAGCAGTACTTC.

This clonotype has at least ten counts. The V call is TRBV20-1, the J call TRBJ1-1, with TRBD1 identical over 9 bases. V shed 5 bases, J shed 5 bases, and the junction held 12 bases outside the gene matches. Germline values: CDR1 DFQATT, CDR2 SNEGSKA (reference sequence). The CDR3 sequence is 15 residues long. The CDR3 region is CSAPRKQGARTEAFF. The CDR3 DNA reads TGCAGTGCTCCCCGGAAACAGGGGGCGAGGACTGAAGCTTTCTTT.

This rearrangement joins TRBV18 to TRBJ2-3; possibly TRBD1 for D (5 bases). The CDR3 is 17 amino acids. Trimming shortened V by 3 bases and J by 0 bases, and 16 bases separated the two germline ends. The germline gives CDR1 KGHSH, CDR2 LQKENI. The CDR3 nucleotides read TGTGCCAGCTCACCTACCCGACAGTCCACAAGCACAGATACGCAGTATTTT. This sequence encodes CASSPTRQSTSTDTQYF.

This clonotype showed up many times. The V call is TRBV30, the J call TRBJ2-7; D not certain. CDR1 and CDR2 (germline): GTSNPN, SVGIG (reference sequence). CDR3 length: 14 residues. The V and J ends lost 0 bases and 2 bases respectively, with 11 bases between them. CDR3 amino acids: CAWSVQAAPYEQYF. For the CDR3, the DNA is TGTGCCTGGAGTGTGCAGGCTGCGCCCTACGAGCAGTACTTC. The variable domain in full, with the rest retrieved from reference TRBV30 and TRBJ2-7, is SQTIHQWPATLVQPVGSPLSLECTVEGTSNPNLYWYRQAAGRGLQLLFYSVGIGQISSEVPQNLSASRPQDRQFILSSKKLLLSDSGFYLCAWSVQAAPYEQYFGPGTRLTVT.

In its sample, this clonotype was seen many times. The DNA for the CDR3 is TGTGCCAGCAGTTCACAGGGAGGAGGCAATCAGCCCCAGCATTTT. It specifies CASSSQGGGNQPQHF. V is TRBV6-2 or TRBV6-3 and J is TRBJ1-5, with a weak D call TRBD1 (6 bases). Between the trimmed V and J ends, which lost 4 bases and 2 bases, there was a span of 12 bases. The CDR3 loop spans 15 amino acids. Germline-derived CDR1 and CDR2 are MNHEY and SVGEGT.

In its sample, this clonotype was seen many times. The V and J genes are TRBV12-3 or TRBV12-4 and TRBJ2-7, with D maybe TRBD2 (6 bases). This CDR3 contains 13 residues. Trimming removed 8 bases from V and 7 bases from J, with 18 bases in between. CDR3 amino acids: CASSERAQSEQYF. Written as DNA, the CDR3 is TGTGCCAGCTCCGAGCGGGCCCAGTCGGAGCAGTACTTC.

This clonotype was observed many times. CDR3 nucleotides: TGCGCCAGCAGCCAAGAAGATGGAGTAGAGGGGGTAGAAGAGACCCAGTACTTC. This encodes CASSQEDGVEGVEETQYF. The chain has TRBV4-1 and TRBJ2-5; the D gene is possibly TRBD1 (6 bases). The CDR3 is 18 residues long. V lost 0 bases and J 3 bases, leaving 20 bases between the germline ends. Germline CDR1 is MGHRA and CDR2 is YSYEKL.

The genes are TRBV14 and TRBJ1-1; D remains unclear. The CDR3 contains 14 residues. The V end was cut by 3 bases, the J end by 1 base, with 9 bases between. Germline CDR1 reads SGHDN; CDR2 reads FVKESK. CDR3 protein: CASSHHNTNTEAFF. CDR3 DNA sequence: TGTGCCAGCAGCCACCACAACACGAACACTGAAGCTTTCTTT.

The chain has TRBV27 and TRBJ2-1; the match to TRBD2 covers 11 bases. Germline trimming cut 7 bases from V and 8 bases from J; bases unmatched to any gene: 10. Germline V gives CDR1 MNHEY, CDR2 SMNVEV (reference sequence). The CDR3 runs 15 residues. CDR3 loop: CASNEVAGGPYEQFF. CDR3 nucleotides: TGTGCCAGCAATGAGGTAGCGGGAGGGCCTTATGAGCAGTTCTTC.